This entry is about one T cell receptor (beta chain). The data are from a study of blood T cell repertoires in COVID-19. At the level of the study: The samples span acute and convalescent COVID-19 from the United States, Italy and Spain. The analysed material was cDNA or gDNA that came from T cells, B-cell-depleted T cells, or PBMCs.

Authors' processing steps: Researchers report that nucleated cell counts were estimated from reference gene primer amplification. Using immunoSEQ multiplex PCR, the repertoire was profiled, and TCRdb retains in-frame clones only, with some absent. V and J calls plus clone size are reproduced from that table; the DNA served to infer D and trimming. The data contain about 140,000 clones, 80% to 85% of them singletons. From germline, CDR1 is SGDLS and CDR2 YYNGEE. Trimming removed 3 bases at V and 5 bases at J, with 18 bases between. This CDR3 has 16 residues. This TCR derives from a human donor in a cohort sampled during active COVID-19. The sample consisted of peripheral blood. The chain employs TRBV9 and TRBJ2-1; weak D call: TRBD2 (6 bases). CDR3 coding DNA: TGTGCCAGCAGCGAGGGGAGGACCGCGGGTAACAATGAGCAGTTCTTC. It codes for CASSEGRTAGNNEQFF.